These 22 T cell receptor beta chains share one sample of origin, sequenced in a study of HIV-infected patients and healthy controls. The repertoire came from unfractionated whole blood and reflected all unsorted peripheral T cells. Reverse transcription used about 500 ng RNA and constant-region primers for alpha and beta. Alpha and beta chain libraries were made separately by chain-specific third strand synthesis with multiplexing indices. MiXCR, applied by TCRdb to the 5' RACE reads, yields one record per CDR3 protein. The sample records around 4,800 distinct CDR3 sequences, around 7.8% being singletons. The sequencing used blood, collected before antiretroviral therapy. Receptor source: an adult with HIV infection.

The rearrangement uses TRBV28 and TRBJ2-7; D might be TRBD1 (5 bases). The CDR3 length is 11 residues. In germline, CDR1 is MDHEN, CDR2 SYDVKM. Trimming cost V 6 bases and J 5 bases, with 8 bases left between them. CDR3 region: CASRGRDEQYF. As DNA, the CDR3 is TGTGCCAGCAGGGGGCGAGACGAGCAGTACTTC.

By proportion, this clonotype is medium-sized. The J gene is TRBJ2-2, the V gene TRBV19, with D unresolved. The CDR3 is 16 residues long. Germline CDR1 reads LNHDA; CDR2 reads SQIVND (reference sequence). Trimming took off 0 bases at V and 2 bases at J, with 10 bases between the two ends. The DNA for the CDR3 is TGTGCCAGTAGTATAGACCGACCGGCTAACACCGGGGAGCTGTTTTTT. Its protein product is CASSIDRPANTGELFF.

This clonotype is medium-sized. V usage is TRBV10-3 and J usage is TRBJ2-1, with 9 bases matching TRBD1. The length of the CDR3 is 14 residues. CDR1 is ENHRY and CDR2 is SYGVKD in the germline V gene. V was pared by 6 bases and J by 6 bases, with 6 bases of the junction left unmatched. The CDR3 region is CAISPGQGFNEQFF. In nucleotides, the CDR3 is TGTGCCATCAGCCCGGGACAGGGTTTCAATGAGCAGTTCTTC.

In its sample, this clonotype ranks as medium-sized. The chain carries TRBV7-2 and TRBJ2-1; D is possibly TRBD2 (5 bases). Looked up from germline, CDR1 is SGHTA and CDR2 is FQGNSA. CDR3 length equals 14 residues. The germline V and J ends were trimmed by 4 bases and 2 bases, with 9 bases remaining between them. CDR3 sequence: CASSSSRAYNEQFF. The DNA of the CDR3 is TGTGCCAGCAGCTCCTCGAGGGCCTACAATGAGCAGTTCTTC.

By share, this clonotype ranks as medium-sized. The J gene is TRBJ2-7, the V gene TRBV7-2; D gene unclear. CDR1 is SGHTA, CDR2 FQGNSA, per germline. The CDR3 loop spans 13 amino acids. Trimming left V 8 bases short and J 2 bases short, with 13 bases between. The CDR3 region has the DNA TGTGCCAGCTGTGGCGGCGACGCCTACGAGCAGTACTTC. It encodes CASCGGDAYEQYF.

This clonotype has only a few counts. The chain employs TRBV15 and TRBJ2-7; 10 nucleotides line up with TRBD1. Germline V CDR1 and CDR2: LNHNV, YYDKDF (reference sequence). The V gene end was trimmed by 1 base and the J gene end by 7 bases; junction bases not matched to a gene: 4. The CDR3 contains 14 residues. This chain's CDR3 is CATSRGQGAREQYF. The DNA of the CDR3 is TGTGCCACCAGCAGAGGACAGGGGGCAAGGGAGCAGTACTTC.

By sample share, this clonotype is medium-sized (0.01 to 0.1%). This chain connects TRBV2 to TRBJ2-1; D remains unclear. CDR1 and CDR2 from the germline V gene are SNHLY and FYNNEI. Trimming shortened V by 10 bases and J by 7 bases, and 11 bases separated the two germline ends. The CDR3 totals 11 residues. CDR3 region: CATTGVNEQFF. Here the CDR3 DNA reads TGTGCCACCACGGGCGTAAATGAGCAGTTCTTC.

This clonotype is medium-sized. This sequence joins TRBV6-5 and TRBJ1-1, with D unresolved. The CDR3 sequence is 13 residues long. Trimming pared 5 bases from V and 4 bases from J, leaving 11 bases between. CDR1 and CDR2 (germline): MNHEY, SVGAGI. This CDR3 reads CASSISGGTEAFF. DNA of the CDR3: TGTGCCAGCAGTATCAGCGGTGGCACTGAAGCTTTCTTT.

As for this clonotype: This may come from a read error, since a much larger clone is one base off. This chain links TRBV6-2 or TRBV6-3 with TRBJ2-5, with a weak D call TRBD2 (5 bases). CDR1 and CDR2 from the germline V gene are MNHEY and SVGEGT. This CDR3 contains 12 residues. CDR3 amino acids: CASSGVGETKYF. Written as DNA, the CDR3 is TGTGCCAGCAGTGGGGTCGGGGAGACCAAGTACTTC.

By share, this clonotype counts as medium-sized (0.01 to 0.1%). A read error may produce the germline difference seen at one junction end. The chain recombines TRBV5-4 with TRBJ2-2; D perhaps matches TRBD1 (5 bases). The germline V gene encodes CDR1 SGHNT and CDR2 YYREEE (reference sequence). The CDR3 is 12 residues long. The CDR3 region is CASSFGPGALFF. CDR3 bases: TGTGCCAGCAGCTTCGGCCCTGGGGCGCTGTTTTTT. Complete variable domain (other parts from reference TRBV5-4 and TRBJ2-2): ETGVTQSPTHLIKTRGQQVTLRCSSQSGHNTVSWYQQALGQGPQFIFQYYREEENGRGNFPPRFSGLQFPNYSSELNVNALELDDSALYLCASSFGPGALFFGEGSRLTVL.

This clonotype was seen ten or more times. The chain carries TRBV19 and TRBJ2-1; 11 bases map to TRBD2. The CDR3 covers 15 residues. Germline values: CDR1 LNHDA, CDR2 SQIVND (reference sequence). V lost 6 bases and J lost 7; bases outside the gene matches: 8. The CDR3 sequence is CASSRGLAEGNEQFF. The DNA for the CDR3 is TGTGCCAGTAGCCGGGGACTAGCGGAAGGGAATGAGCAGTTCTTC.

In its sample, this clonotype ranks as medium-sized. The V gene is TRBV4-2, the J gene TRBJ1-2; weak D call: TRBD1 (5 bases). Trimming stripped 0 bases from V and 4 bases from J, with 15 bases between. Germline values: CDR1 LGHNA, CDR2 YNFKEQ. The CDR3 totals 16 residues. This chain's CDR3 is CASSQDGEGNTYGYTF. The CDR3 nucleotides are TGTGCCAGCAGCCAAGATGGCGAGGGGAATACCTATGGCTACACCTTC.

CDR3 protein: CASSQTADSNYGYTF. For the CDR3, the DNA is TGTGCCAGTAGTCAGACGGCAGATTCTAACTATGGCTACACCTTC. The chain couples TRBV19 to TRBJ1-2, with D hard to call. CDR1 LNHDA and CDR2 SQIVND come from the germline V gene (reference sequence). The CDR3 has 15 residues. Trimming took off 5 bases at V and 0 bases at J, with 13 bases between the two ends.

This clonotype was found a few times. For the CDR3, the DNA is TGCAGTGCTCACGGGGTAGCGGGAGCGTCCTACGAGCAGTACTTC. Encoded protein: CSAHGVAGASYEQYF. V and J are TRBV20-1 and TRBJ2-7; 9 bases line up with TRBD2. The V and J ends lost 5 bases and 1 base, in that order; junction bases with no gene match: 9. Per germline, CDR1 DFQATT and CDR2 SNEGSKA (reference sequence). This CDR3 contains 15 residues.

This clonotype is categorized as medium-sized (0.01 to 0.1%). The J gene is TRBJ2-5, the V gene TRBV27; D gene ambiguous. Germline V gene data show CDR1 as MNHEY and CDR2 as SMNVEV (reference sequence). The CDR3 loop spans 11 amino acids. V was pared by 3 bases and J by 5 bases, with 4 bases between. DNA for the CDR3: TGTGCCAGCAGTTTGGGGGAGACCCAGTACTTC. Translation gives CASSLGETQYF.

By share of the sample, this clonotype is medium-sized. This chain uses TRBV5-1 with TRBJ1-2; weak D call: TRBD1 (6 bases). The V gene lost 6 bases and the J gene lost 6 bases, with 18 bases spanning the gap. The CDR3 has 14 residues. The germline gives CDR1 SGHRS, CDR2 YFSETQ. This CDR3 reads CASNPTGQFDGYTF. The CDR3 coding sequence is TGCGCCAGCAACCCAACCGGACAGTTCGATGGCTACACCTTC. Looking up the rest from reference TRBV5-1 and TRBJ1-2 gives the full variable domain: KAGVTQTPRYLIKTRGQQVTLSCSPISGHRSVSWYQQTPGQGLQFLFEYFSETQRNKGNFPGRFSGRQFSNSRSEMNVSTLELGDSALYLCASNPTGQFDGYTFGSGTRLTVV.

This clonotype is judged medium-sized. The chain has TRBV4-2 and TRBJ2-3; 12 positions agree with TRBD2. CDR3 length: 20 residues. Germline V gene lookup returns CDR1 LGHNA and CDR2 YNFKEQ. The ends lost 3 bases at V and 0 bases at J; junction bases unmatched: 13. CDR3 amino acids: CASSHPGLAGPGSSTDTQYF. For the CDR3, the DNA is TGTGCCAGCAGCCATCCGGGACTAGCGGGCCCTGGATCTAGCACAGATACGCAGTATTTT.

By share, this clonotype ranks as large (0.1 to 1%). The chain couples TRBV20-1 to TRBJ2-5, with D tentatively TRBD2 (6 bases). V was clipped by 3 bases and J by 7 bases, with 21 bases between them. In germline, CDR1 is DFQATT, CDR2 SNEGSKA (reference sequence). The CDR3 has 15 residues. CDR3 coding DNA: TGCAGTGCTAGGCCTAGCGACACCTTAAGTTGGACCCAGTACTTC. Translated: CSARPSDTLSWTQYF.

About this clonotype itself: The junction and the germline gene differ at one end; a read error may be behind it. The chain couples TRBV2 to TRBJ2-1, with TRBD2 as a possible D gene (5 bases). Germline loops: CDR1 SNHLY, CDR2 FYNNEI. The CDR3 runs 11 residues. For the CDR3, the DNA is TGTGCCAGCAGTAACCGAGCCCGGGGAGCATTC. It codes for CASSNRARGAF.

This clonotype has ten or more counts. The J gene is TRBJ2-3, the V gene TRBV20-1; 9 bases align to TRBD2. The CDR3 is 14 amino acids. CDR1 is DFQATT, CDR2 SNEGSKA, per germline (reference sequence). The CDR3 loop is CSQRIAGATDTQYF. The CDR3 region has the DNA TGCTCCCAGCGGATAGCGGGGGCCACAGATACGCAGTATTTT.

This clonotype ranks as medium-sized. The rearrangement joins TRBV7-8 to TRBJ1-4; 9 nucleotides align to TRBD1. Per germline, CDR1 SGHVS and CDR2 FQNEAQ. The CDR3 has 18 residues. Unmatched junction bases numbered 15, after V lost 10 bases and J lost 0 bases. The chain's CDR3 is CATSSSDRGVATNEKLFF. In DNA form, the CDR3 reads TGTGCCACCTCGTCCTCGGACAGGGGCGTTGCAACTAATGAAAAACTGTTTTTT.

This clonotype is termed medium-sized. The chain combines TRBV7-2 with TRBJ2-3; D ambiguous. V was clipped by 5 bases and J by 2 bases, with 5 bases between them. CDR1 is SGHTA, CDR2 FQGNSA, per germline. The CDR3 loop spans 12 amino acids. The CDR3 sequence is CASSPTTDTQYF. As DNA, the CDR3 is TGTGCCAGCAGCCCGACCACAGATACGCAGTATTTT.